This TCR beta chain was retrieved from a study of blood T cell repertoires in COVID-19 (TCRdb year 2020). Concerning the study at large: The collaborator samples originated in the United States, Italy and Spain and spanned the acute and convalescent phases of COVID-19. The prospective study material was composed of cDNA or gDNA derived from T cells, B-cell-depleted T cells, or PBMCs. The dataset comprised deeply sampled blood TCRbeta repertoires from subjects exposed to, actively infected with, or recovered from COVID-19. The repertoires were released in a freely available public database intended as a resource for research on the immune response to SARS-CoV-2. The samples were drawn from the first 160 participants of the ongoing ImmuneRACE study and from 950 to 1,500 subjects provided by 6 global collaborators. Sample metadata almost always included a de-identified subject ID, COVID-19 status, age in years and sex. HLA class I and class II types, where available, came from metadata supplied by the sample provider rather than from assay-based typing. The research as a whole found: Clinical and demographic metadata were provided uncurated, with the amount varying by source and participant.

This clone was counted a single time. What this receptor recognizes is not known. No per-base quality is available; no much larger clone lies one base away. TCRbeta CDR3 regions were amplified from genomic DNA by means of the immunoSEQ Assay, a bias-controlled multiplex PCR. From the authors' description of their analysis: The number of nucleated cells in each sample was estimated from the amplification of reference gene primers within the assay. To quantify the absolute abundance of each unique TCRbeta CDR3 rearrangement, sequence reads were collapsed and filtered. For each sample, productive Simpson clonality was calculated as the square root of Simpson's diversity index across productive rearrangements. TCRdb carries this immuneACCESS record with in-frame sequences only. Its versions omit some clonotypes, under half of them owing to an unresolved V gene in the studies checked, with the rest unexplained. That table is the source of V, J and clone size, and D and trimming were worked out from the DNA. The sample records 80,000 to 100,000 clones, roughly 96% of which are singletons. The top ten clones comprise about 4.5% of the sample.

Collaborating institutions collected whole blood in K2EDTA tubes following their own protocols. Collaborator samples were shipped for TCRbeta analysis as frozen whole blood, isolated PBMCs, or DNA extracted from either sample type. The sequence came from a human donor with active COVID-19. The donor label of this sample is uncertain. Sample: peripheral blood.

The CDR3 in this case is CASSLTGQVDEQYF. The nucleotide sequence reads TGTGCCAGCAGCTTGACCGGACAGGTCGACGAGCAGTACTTC. This sequence uses TRBV7-9 and TRBJ2-7, and 7 junction bases match TRBD1. Germline trimming amounts to 3 bases on V and 5 bases on J, with 7 as the count of junction bases outside the gene matches. According to the germline V gene (reference sequence), CDR1 reads SEHNR and CDR2 reads FQNEAQ. From the cysteine up to the phenylalanine, the CDR3 has a length of 14 residues. Of the read, only the CDR3 DNA is kept; its 42 bases are in frame from base 1. The variable domain in full, with residues beyond the CDR3 obtained from the reference TRBV7-9 and TRBJ2-7 genes, is DTGVSQNPRHKITKRGQNVTFRCDPISEHNRLYWYRQTLGQGPEFLTYFQNEAQLEKSRLLSDRFSAERPKGSFSTLEIQRTEQGDSAMYLCASSLTGQVDEQYFGPGTRLTVT.